In this sample, the clone carrying this T cell receptor beta chain turned up a few times. Its antigen remains unidentified. Primers used in a second PCR of roughly 6 to 11 cycles were a sample-barcoded 5' primer and a J-beta primer mix. With 12 random nucleotides, a template-switch adaptor tagged each individual cDNA molecule. Each sample yielded at least 3 million CDR3-containing paired-end reads. TCRdb reprocessed the 5' RACE reads with MiXCR, giving one entry per CDR3 protein. The table lists about 730,000 distinct CDR3 sequences, roughly 47% of them singletons. This CDR3 region has 14 residues. Germline loops: CDR1 MNHEY, CDR2 SVGEGT. V lost 2 bases to trimming and J lost 7 bases, with 12 bases between them. The entry originates in a study of blood T cells in healthy people across ages. Findings of the study overall: Any changes in expanded clonotypes were possibly confounded, as donor CMV status remained unknown.

V usage is TRBV6-2 or TRBV6-3 and J usage is TRBJ1-5; D is ambiguous. This TCR came from a woman in her sixties in good health. The source material was blood. The CDR3 loop reads CASSYGGPGQPQHF. The DNA of the CDR3 is TGTGCCAGCAGTTACGGCGGCCCGGGGCAGCCCCAGCATTTT.